The 27 T cell receptor beta chains below were found in one sample sequenced in a study of T cells after yellow fever vaccination. TCRdb called the 5' RACE reads again in MiXCR, with one record for every CDR3 protein. The table has a few hundred thousand distinct CDR3 sequences, 10% to 15% seen once. The sequencing used CD4+ T cells sorted from PBMCs, collected 45 days after the yellow fever booster vaccination. These receptor sequences come from a man between 25 and 39 years old who received the YFV17D yellow fever vaccine.

The chain has TRBV15 and TRBJ2-5, with 12 bases aligning to TRBD2. V gave up 0 bases and J gave up 2 bases; unmatched junction bases: 7. CDR3 length equals 18 residues. Germline-derived CDR1 and CDR2 are LNHNV and YYDKDF (reference sequence). CDR3 coding DNA: TGTGCCACCAGCAGAGATAAAGGGACTAGCGGGTATCAAGAGACCCAGTACTTC. The encoded protein is CATSRDKGTSGYQETQYF.

Only a few counts were recorded for this clonotype. This chain uses TRBV15 with TRBJ1-4, with D unresolved. Germline values: CDR1 LNHNV, CDR2 YYDKDF (reference sequence). The ends were cut back, 5 bases at V and 8 bases at J, with 12 bases in the middle. This CDR3 region has 13 residues. CDR3: CATSRASGEKLFF. The CDR3 DNA reads as TGTGCCACCAGCCGTGCCTCGGGGGAAAAACTGTTTTTT.

Points on this clonotype: At one end, the junction sequence differs from germline, possibly due to a read error. J is TRBJ2-7 and V is TRBV7-7; no clear D. Per the germline V gene, CDR1 is SSHAT and CDR2 is FNYEAQ (reference sequence). This CDR3 is built from 14 residues. Here the CDR3 reads CASSPNPSSYEQYF. The CDR3 DNA reads as TGTGCTAGCAGCCCTAACCCGAGCTCCTACGAGCAGTACTTC.

The V gene is TRBV6-5, the J gene TRBJ1-2; D is unclear. V was cut by 6 bases and J by 8 bases, with 10 bases left in between. Per germline, CDR1 MNHEY and CDR2 SVGAGI. This CDR3 is 11 amino acids long. DNA for the CDR3: TGTGCCAGCAGCTCGGAGATAGGCTACACCTTC. This encodes CASSSEIGYTF.

This clonotype was observed at least ten times. This rearrangement joins TRBV15 to TRBJ2-2; D is unresolved. Trimming removed 3 bases at V and 8 bases at J, with 10 bases between. This CDR3 is built from 13 residues. In germline, CDR1 is LNHNV, CDR2 YYDKDF (reference sequence). The CDR3 spells CATSSRSTGELFF. In DNA, the CDR3 is TGTGCCACCAGCAGCAGGTCCACTGGGGAGCTGTTTTTT. Full variable domain (outside the CDR3, taken from reference TRBV15 and TRBJ2-2): DAMVIQNPRYQVTQFGKPVTLSCSQTLNHNVMYWYQQKSSQAPKLLFHYYDKDFNNEADTPDNFQSRRPNTSFCFLDIRSPGLGDTAMYLCATSSRSTGELFFGEGSRLTVL.

The chain joins TRBV4-2 to TRBJ2-5, with TRBD1 matching 10 bases. The CDR3 covers 18 residues. Germline CDR1 is LGHNA and CDR2 is YNFKEQ. With 0 bases clipped from V and 1 base from J, the junction kept 8 bases outside the gene matches. CDR3 sequence (DNA): TGTGCCAGCAGCCAAGATCCCCCCCGGGACAGGGGCCAAGAGACCCAGTACTTC. Its protein is CASSQDPPRDRGQETQYF.

V and J are TRBV6-2 or TRBV6-3 and TRBJ2-1; D gene uncertain. The CDR3 is 12 residues long. Trimming left V 8 bases short and J 3 bases short, with 8 bases between. Per germline, CDR1 MNHEY and CDR2 SVGEGT. CDR3 sequence: CASWVGYNEQFF. The CDR3, as DNA: TGTGCCAGCTGGGTGGGCTACAATGAGCAGTTCTTC.

This clonotype was recorded a few times. The chain combines TRBV29-1 with TRBJ2-1; no clear D. Trimming took off 1 base at V and 0 bases at J, with 10 bases between the two ends. The length of the CDR3 is 15 residues. Germline-derived CDR1 and CDR2 are SQVTM and ANQGSEA. The CDR3 sequence is CSVEGYKTSYNEQFF. CDR3 DNA: TGCAGCGTTGAAGGATACAAGACCTCCTACAATGAGCAGTTCTTC.

The chain employs TRBV29-1 and TRBJ2-7; 7 positions agree with TRBD1. The CDR3 is 16 residues long. J lost 4 bases, V lost 6 bases, and 18 bases had no gene match. CDR1 is SQVTM and CDR2 is ANQGSEA in the germline V gene. CDR3 nucleotide sequence: TGCAGCGTCCACGACAGGGCACACCACACAGGATACGAGCAGTACTTC. It yields the protein CSVHDRAHHTGYEQYF.

The genes are TRBV21-1 and TRBJ2-7; the D call TRBD2 from the table was never checked on the DNA. TRBV21-1 is flagged as a pseudogene. This CDR3 is built from 17 residues. The CDR3 loop reads CASSKEWTSGRTDEQYF. The DNA for the CDR3 is TGTGCCAGCAGCAAAGAGTGGACTAGCGGGAGGACGGACGAGCAGTACTTC.

Only a few counts were recorded for this clonotype. V is TRBV10-3 and J is TRBJ2-1; D is uncertain. Trimming cost V 2 bases and J 6 bases, with 14 bases left between them. Germline-derived CDR1 and CDR2 are ENHRY and SYGVKD. The CDR3 runs 15 residues. DNA of the CDR3: TGTGCCATCAGTGAGGTTAACATGAAAGGCAATGAGCAGTTCTTC. Protein: CAISEVNMKGNEQFF.

The chain joins TRBV18 to TRBJ2-4; 8 bases are shared with TRBD2. V lost 3 bases and J lost 3; bases outside the gene matches: 1. This CDR3 region has 14 residues. Germline assignment: CDR1 KGHSH and CDR2 LQKENI. Written as DNA, the CDR3 is TGTGCCAGCTCACCGGCGGGGGGCAAAAACATTCAGTACTTC. Residues: CASSPAGGKNIQYF.

J is TRBJ2-7 and V is TRBV5-6; 10 bases fit TRBD1. The CDR3 has 15 residues. V was clipped by 3 bases and J by 3 bases; unmatched bases: 6. The germline gives CDR1 SGHDT, CDR2 YYEEEE. CDR3 nucleotide sequence: TGTGCCAGCAGCTCTCCGGGACAGGGGATCTACGAGCAGTACTTC. Its protein is CASSSPGQGIYEQYF.

The chain recombines TRBV7-2 with TRBJ2-7, with a weak D call TRBD2 (5 bases). V was shortened by 2 bases and J by 8 bases, with 16 bases between the two germline ends. The CDR3 spans 14 residues. Germline CDR1 reads SGHTA; CDR2 reads FQGNSA. The CDR3 here is CASSLWEYSTKQYF. CDR3 in DNA: TGTGCCAGCAGCTTATGGGAGTACTCTACGAAGCAGTACTTC. Full variable domain (outside the CDR3, taken from reference TRBV7-2 and TRBJ2-7): GAGVSQSPSNKVTEKGKDVELRCDPISGHTALYWYRQSLGQGLEFLIYFQGNSAPDKSGLPSDRFSAERTGGSVSTLTIQRTQQEDSAVYLCASSLWEYSTKQYFGPGTRLTVT.

The CDR3 here is CASSALLRPGITGNEQFF. The CDR3 coding sequence is TGTGCCAGCAGTGCCCTACTGAGGCCCGGGATAACCGGCAATGAGCAGTTCTTC. This chain uses TRBV25-1 with TRBJ2-1, with a tentative D call TRBD2 (5 bases). The CDR3 runs 18 residues. Per the germline V gene, CDR1 is MGHDK and CDR2 is SYGVNS. V was clipped by 4 bases and J by 6 bases, with 25 bases between them.

There are a few counts of this clonotype. The rearrangement joins TRBV12-3 or TRBV12-4 to TRBJ1-4; maybe TRBD1 (5 bases). The CDR3 is 13 amino acids. V gave up 3 bases and J gave up 6 bases, with 8 bases separating them. The CDR3 nucleotides are TGTGCCAGCAGTTTTAGCAGGGATGAAAAACTGTTTTTT. Translated: CASSFSRDEKLFF.

The V and J genes are TRBV10-2 and TRBJ2-1; tentatively, D is TRBD2 (6 bases). This CDR3 has 17 amino acids. Germline CDR1 and CDR2: WSHSY and SAAADI. Trimming pared 3 bases from V and 6 bases from J, leaving 21 bases between. The CDR3 nucleotides read TGCGCCAGCAGTGACTCGCCCTCGGGACTTTTTTTCAATGAGCAGTTCTTC. Amino acid sequence: CASSDSPSGLFFNEQFF.

This sequence joins TRBV20-1 and TRBJ2-7, with D unclear. The V and J ends lost 6 bases and 0 bases respectively, with 15 bases between them. Germline values: CDR1 DFQATT, CDR2 SNEGSKA (reference sequence). The CDR3 has 14 residues. The CDR3 sequence is CSAPHGANSYEQYF. The CDR3 nucleotides are TGCAGTGCCCCGCACGGTGCCAACTCCTACGAGCAGTACTTC.

This clonotype showed up just a few times. V gene TRBV9 combines with J gene TRBJ1-3, with D possibly being TRBD1 (5 bases). Germline values: CDR1 SGDLS, CDR2 YYNGEE. The CDR3 totals 15 residues. V lost 2 bases and J lost 2, with 11 bases in between. CDR3 nucleotide sequence: TGTGCCAGCAGCGTTGGGACTCTGGCTGGAAACACCATATATTTT. This translates into CASSVGTLAGNTIYF.

The table lists this clonotype with a few counts. This chain uses TRBV20-1 with TRBJ2-7, with 7 bases fitting TRBD1. The germline gives CDR1 DFQATT, CDR2 SNEGSKA (reference sequence). The CDR3 consists of 11 residues. V lost 6 bases, J lost 2 bases, and 1 base stayed unmatched. The CDR3 region is CSAGQAYEQYF. As DNA, the CDR3 is TGCAGTGCCGGACAGGCCTACGAGCAGTACTTC.

This clonotype was counted a few times. The chain couples TRBV7-7 to TRBJ2-1; 10 nucleotides match TRBD2. The CDR3 spans 17 residues. J gave up 5 bases and V 0 bases, and 7 bases lay outside the gene matches. Germline V lookup: CDR1 SSHAT, CDR2 FNYEAQ (reference sequence). This CDR3 is CASSLAQREGLNNEQFF. In DNA form, the CDR3 reads TGTGCCAGCAGCTTAGCCCAGCGGGAGGGCCTGAACAATGAGCAGTTCTTC.

This clonotype was seen many times. The rearrangement uses TRBV7-2 and TRBJ2-1; D remains ambiguous. Trimming pared 2 bases from V and 7 bases from J, leaving 9 bases between. CDR1 is SGHTA and CDR2 is FQGNSA in the germline V gene. CDR3 size: 13 residues. In nucleotides, the CDR3 is TGTGCCAGCAGCTTATCCTTGGGAAATGAGCAGTTCTTC. This sequence encodes CASSLSLGNEQFF.

This chain uses TRBV3-1 with TRBJ2-1; weak D call: TRBD2 (7 bases). The CDR3 is 14 amino acids. The V gene lost 4 bases and the J gene lost 9 bases, with 16 bases spanning the gap. Looked up from germline, CDR1 is LGHDT and CDR2 is YNNKEL (reference sequence). The CDR3 DNA reads as TGTGCCAGCAGCCTAAAGGGGGGAGGGGCTGAGCAGTTCTTC. Translation: CASSLKGGGAEQFF.

The sample holds many counts of this clonotype. The rearrangement links TRBV7-2 to TRBJ2-5; unclear D gene. The CDR3 sequence is 12 residues long. V was shortened by 1 base and J by 2 bases, with 2 bases between the two germline ends. CDR1 SGHTA and CDR2 FQGNSA come from the germline V gene. In DNA, the CDR3 is TGTGCCAGCAGCTTAGTACAAGAGACCCAGTACTTC. Amino acid sequence: CASSLVQETQYF.

This clonotype was counted between two and nine times. V usage is TRBV12-3 or TRBV12-4 and J usage is TRBJ2-7; TRBD2 matches at 10 bases. The CDR3 contains 16 residues. V was clipped by 5 bases and J by 7 bases; unmatched bases: 14. The CDR3 nucleotides are TGTGCCAGCAGTCCTCCCTCGAGCGGGAGGGCCGGGGAGCAGTACTTC. Amino acids: CASSPPSSGRAGEQYF.

The chain links TRBV3-1 to TRBJ2-7, with 13 bases aligning to TRBD2. This CDR3 has 16 amino acids. The V segment lost 3 bases and the J segment 5 bases; nucleotides outside the gene matches: 7. Germline V gene lookup returns CDR1 LGHDT and CDR2 YNNKEL (reference sequence). The CDR3, as DNA: TGTGCCAGCAGCCAGGAGAGACTAGCGGGAGGCAACGAGCAGTACTTC. Translating it yields CASSQERLAGGNEQYF.

There are a few counts of this clonotype. The chain employs TRBV6-1 and TRBJ1-5; a possible D gene is TRBD1 (6 bases). Germline-derived CDR1 and CDR2 are MNHNS and SASEGT. V shed 5 bases and J shed 5 bases, with 13 bases lying between them. CDR3 length: 14 residues. CDR3 in amino acids: CASSPGAGDQPQHF. The CDR3 bases are TGTGCCAGCAGTCCAGGGGCGGGGGATCAGCCCCAGCATTTT.